The 8 T cell receptor beta chains reported below all come from one sample, sequenced in a study of blood T cell repertoires in COVID-19. Sequencing was performed with immunoSEQ multiplex PCR; in TCRdb, only in-frame clones are kept and a portion is missing. The sample has approximately 130,000 clones, about 74% seen once. The source material was peripheral blood. The receptors derive from a human donor in a cohort sampled during active COVID-19.

The rearrangement uses TRBV14 and TRBJ1-1; D might be TRBD1 (6 bases). Trimming cost V 1 base and J 7 bases, with 10 bases left between them. CDR1 is SGHDN, CDR2 FVKESK, per germline. This CDR3 contains 13 residues. CDR3 sequence: CASSQAGHVEAFF. The CDR3 region has the DNA TGTGCCAGCAGCCAAGCGGGACACGTTGAAGCTTTCTTT.

This clone came up a few times. This rearrangement joins TRBV10-1 to TRBJ2-7, with a tentative D call TRBD2 (6 bases). CDR1 and CDR2 from the germline V gene are WNHNN and SYGVQD (reference sequence). With 9 bases removed from V and 3 bases from J, the gap between germline ends came to 12 bases. The CDR3 is 12 amino acids. The CDR3 bases are TGCGCCAGTTCTGGGGACTTCTACGAGCAGTACTTC. Amino acids: CASSGDFYEQYF.

This clone was seen only a few times. The chain carries TRBV24-1 and TRBJ2-5, with 7 bases matching TRBD2. Germline values: CDR1 KGHDR, CDR2 SFDVKD. The V gene end was trimmed by 12 bases and the J gene end by 1 base; junction bases not matched to a gene: 16. CDR3 length equals 16 residues. Written as DNA, the CDR3 is TGTGCCTCCGGCCCTTCAAGCGGGGAGGCCCAAGAGACCCAGTACTTC. This sequence encodes CASGPSSGEAQETQYF.

The gene calls are TRBV6-5 and TRBJ1-2; possible D gene TRBD1, 6 bases. The V gene's germline CDR1 is MNHEY and CDR2 SVGAGI. V was pared by 5 bases and J by 7 bases, with 20 bases between. The CDR3 has 15 amino acids. CDR3 coding DNA: TGTGCCAGCAGTACCTTAAGGGGGATTTGGGGTGGCTACACCTTC. Protein product: CASSTLRGIWGGYTF.

The chain is built from TRBV27 and TRBJ2-5; possibly TRBD2 for D (5 bases). The CDR3 consists of 13 residues. CDR1 MNHEY and CDR2 SMNVEV come from the germline V gene (reference sequence). Trimming removed 10 bases from V and 3 bases from J, with 15 bases in between. The CDR3 here is CATSSIGKETQYF. CDR3 nucleotides: TGTGCCACCTCATCGATCGGGAAAGAGACCCAGTACTTC.

The chain couples TRBV28 to TRBJ2-7; possibly TRBD2 for D (5 bases). This CDR3 region has 13 residues. Trimming cost V 7 bases and J 2 bases, with 12 bases left between them. Germline CDR1 and CDR2: MDHEN and SYDVKM. The CDR3 sequence: CASNVRAAYEQYF. CDR3 in DNA: TGTGCCAGCAATGTACGAGCGGCCTACGAGCAGTACTTC.

V gene TRBV4-1 combines with J gene TRBJ1-4, with 10 bases identical to TRBD1. The CDR3 is made up of 16 amino acids. Germline V gene lookup returns CDR1 MGHRA and CDR2 YSYEKL. Trimming took 5 bases from V and 0 from J; bases not matched to a gene: 3. Here the CDR3 DNA reads TGCGCCAGCAGCATTGGACAGGGGGCAACTAATGAAAAACTGTTTTTT. This sequence encodes CASSIGQGATNEKLFF.

V and J are TRBV27 and TRBJ1-4; weak D call: TRBD1 (5 bases). From germline, CDR1 is MNHEY and CDR2 SMNVEV (reference sequence). The CDR3 has 14 amino acids. V was cut by 7 bases and J by 5 bases, with 14 bases left in between. CDR3 in amino acids: CASKVQGENEKLFF. In DNA, the CDR3 is TGTGCCAGCAAAGTCCAGGGCGAGAATGAAAAACTGTTTTTT.